This T cell receptor beta chain comes out of a study of blood T cell repertoires in COVID-19. The CDR3 contains 15 residues. Germline V gives CDR1 SNHLY, CDR2 FYNNEI. The V segment lost 6 bases and the J segment 6 bases; nucleotides outside the gene matches: 8. Here immunoSEQ multiplex PCR was the method, and the copy in TCRdb shows in-frame clones only, minus some. The data show roughly 82,000 clones, about 86% seen once. The clonotype originates from a woman aged 55-69 years with acute or convalescent COVID-19. The specimen sequenced was peripheral blood. The chain is built from TRBV2 and TRBJ2-2; 9 nucleotides agree with TRBD1. CDR3 residues: CASRNRDRVSGELFF. The CDR3 bases are TGTGCCAGCAGGAACCGGGACAGGGTTTCCGGGGAGCTGTTTTTT. Full variable domain (rest looked up from reference TRBV2 and TRBJ2-2): EPEVTQTPSHQVTQMGQEVILRCVPISNHLYFYWYRQILGQKVEFLVSFYNNEISEKSEIFDDQFSVERPDGSNFTLKIRSTKLEDSAMYFCASRNRDRVSGELFFGEGSRLTVL.